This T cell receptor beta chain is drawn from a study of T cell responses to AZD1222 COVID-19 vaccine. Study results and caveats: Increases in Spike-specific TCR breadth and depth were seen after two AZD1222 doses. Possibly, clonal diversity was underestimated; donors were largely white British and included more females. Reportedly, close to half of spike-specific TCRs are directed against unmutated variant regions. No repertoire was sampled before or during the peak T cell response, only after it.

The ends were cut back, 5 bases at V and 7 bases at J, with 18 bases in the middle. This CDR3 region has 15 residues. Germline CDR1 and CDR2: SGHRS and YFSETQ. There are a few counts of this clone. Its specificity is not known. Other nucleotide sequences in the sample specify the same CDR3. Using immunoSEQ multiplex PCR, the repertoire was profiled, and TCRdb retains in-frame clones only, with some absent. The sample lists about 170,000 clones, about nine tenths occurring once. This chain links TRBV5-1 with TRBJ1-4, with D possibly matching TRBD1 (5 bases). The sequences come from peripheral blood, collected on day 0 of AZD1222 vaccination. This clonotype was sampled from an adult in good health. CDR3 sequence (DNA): TGCGCCAGCAGTCTTGGGACCTCGAGGGGTGAAAAACTGTTTTTT. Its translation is CASSLGTSRGEKLFF.